This T cell receptor beta chain was sequenced for a study of blood T cell repertoires in COVID-19. Study details: The United States, Italy and Spain provided the acute and convalescent COVID-19 samples.

Germline loops: CDR1 LNHNV, CDR2 YYDKDF (reference sequence). The CDR3 spans 16 residues. J gave up 5 bases and V 0 bases, and 4 bases lay outside the gene matches. Sequencing used immunoSEQ multiplex PCR; TCRdb keeps in-frame clones, though not all of them. The sample holds 350,000 to 400,000 clones, about 90% seen once. Sequencing was performed on PBMCs or T cells enriched from blood (not recorded which). The chain joins TRBV15 to TRBJ2-2, with 9 bases that match TRBD2. The sequence derives from a man in his forties or fifties in a cohort exposed to, infected with or recovered from COVID-19 (not recorded which). CDR3 DNA: TGTGCCACCAGCAGAGATTTCGCGGGAGGGACCGGGGAGCTGTTTTTT. This sequence encodes CATSRDFAGGTGELFF.